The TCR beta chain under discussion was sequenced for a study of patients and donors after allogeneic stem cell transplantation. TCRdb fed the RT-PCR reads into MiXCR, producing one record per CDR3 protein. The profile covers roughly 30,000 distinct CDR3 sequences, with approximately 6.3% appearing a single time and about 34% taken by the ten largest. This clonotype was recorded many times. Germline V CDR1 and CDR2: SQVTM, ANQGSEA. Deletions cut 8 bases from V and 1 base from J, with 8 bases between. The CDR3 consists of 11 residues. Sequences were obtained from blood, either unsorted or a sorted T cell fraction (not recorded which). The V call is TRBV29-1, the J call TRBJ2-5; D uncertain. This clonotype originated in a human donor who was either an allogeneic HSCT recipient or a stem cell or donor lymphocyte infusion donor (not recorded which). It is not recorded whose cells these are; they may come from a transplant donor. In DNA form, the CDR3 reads TGCAGCTGGGGTCTCCAAGAGACCCAGTACTTC. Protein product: CSWGLQETQYF.